The 17 T cell receptor beta chains below come from one sample, sequenced in a study of control samples from healthy donors and cancer patients. Generated by immunoSEQ multiplex PCR, the TCRdb table keeps only in-frame clones and is missing some. Among roughly 86,000 clones listed, more than 80% were seen once. Sequencing was performed on blood. The receptors derive from a woman younger than 45 in good health.

V usage is TRBV28 and J usage is TRBJ2-1, with TRBD1 matching over 7 bases. This CDR3 has 13 residues. Germline V gene sequence: CDR1 MDHEN, CDR2 SYDVKM. V shed 7 bases and J 7 bases; nucleotides not matched to a gene: 7. The CDR3 nucleotides read TGTGCCAGCATTTTCAGGGGGAGAAATGAGCAGTTCTTC. As protein: CASIFRGRNEQFF.

The rearrangement links TRBV6-1 to TRBJ2-7; D uncertain. This CDR3 has 18 residues. Trimming pared 2 bases from V and 3 bases from J, leaving 23 bases between. Germline values: CDR1 MNHNS, CDR2 SASEGT. The CDR3 DNA follows: TGTGCCAGCAGTGAATCTTTTATAGGGAATTCCCTGCACTACGAGCAGTACTTC. As protein: CASSESFIGNSLHYEQYF.

Concerning this clone: Other DNA sequences in this sample translate to the same CDR3. The V call is TRBV11-2, the J call TRBJ1-4; a possible D gene is TRBD1 (5 bases). CDR3 length equals 16 residues. Germline CDR1 is SGHAT and CDR2 is FQNNGV. Between the trimmed V and J ends, which lost 1 base and 8 bases, there was a span of 17 bases. The CDR3 coding sequence is TGTGCCAGCAGCTTAGTCGGGGCGGGTATTGGCGAAAAACTGTTTTTT. Its translation: CASSLVGAGIGEKLFF.

V gene TRBV6-5 combines with J gene TRBJ2-1, with D possibly matching TRBD2 (5 bases). CDR1 MNHEY and CDR2 SVGAGI come from the germline V gene. The CDR3 runs 14 residues. V shed 6 bases and J shed 0 bases, with 9 bases lying between them. In DNA, the CDR3 is TGTGCCAGCAGCCCGGGGTACTCCTACAATGAGCAGTTCTTC. Translation gives CASSPGYSYNEQFF.

This clone was observed a handful of times. CDR3 protein: CASSPFSAVHYLTDTQYF. The CDR3 DNA is TGTGCCAGCAGCCCCTTCTCTGCCGTGCACTACCTCACAGATACGCAGTATTTT. This rearrangement joins TRBV5-4 to TRBJ2-3; D is unclear. The V gene's germline CDR1 is SGHNT and CDR2 YYREEE (reference sequence). Trimming cost V 4 bases and J 2 bases, with 23 bases left between them. This CDR3 region has 18 residues.

V and J are TRBV10-3 and TRBJ1-2; no firm D call. Germline CDR1 and CDR2: ENHRY and SYGVKD. The V end was cut by 4 bases, the J end by 7 bases, with 13 bases between. This CDR3 contains 13 residues. As DNA, the CDR3 is TGTGCCATCAGTGGTACAGTAGACGGTGGCTACACCTTC. It codes for CAISGTVDGGYTF.

The chain uses TRBV11-3 and TRBJ1-5; TRBD1 agrees at 8 bases. The CDR3 totals 15 residues. Unmatched junction bases numbered 8, after V lost 2 bases and J lost 8 bases. The germline V gene has CDR1 SGHNT and CDR2 YENEEA. The CDR3 loop is CASSLNDRGNEPQHF. The CDR3, as DNA: TGTGCCAGCAGCTTAAACGACAGGGGTAACGAGCCCCAGCATTTT.

The chain is built from TRBV12-3 or TRBV12-4 and TRBJ1-2; TRBD1 matches at 9 bases. The junction had 1 base not matched to a gene; V was cut back by 6 bases and J by 2 bases. The CDR3 totals 13 residues. CDR3 sequence reads: CASRGTGNYGYTF. The DNA of the CDR3 is TGTGCCAGCAGGGGGACAGGGAACTATGGCTACACCTTC.

The chain combines TRBV13 with TRBJ1-3; D gene ambiguous. V lost 6 bases and J 8 bases, leaving 17 bases between the germline ends. This CDR3 is built from 14 residues. Per germline, CDR1 PRHDT and CDR2 FYEKMQ (reference sequence). The CDR3 spells CASRPRATVDTIYF. CDR3 nucleotide sequence: TGTGCCAGCAGACCCCGGGCTACGGTGGACACCATATATTTT.

The V gene is TRBV28, the J gene TRBJ2-1; D gene uncertain. Trimming took off 5 bases at V and 0 bases at J, with 11 bases between the two ends. The CDR3 consists of 15 residues. Germline V CDR1 and CDR2: MDHEN, SYDVKM. The CDR3 DNA follows: TGTGCCAGCAGTCTACGCCCTCTCTCCTACAATGAGCAGTTCTTC. Protein: CASSLRPLSYNEQFF.

This chain uses TRBV5-1 with TRBJ2-7; 7 bases agree with TRBD1. Germline V gene data show CDR1 as SGHRS and CDR2 as YFSETQ. V was clipped by 1 base and J by 2 bases; unmatched bases: 12. This CDR3 is built from 17 residues. CDR3 coding DNA: TGCGCCAGCAGCTTGACGCTGGACAGGCGGCTTCCCTACGAGCAGTACTTC. Translation gives CASSLTLDRRLPYEQYF.

The rearrangement joins TRBV7-9 to TRBJ1-4; 8 bases are a match to TRBD1. This CDR3 comprises 14 residues. The trim removed 3 bases at V and 8 bases at J, leaving 5 bases unmatched. Germline values: CDR1 SEHNR, CDR2 FQNEAQ (reference sequence). DNA for the CDR3: TGTGCCAGCAGCTTGGGGACAGGAGGGGAAAAACTGTTTTTT. Protein product: CASSLGTGGEKLFF. Full variable domain (rest looked up from reference TRBV7-9 and TRBJ1-4): DTGVSQNPRHKITKRGQNVTFRCDPISEHNRLYWYRQTLGQGPEFLTYFQNEAQLEKSRLLSDRFSAERPKGSFSTLEIQRTEQGDSAMYLCASSLGTGGEKLFFGSGTQLSVL.

The rearrangement joins TRBV2 to TRBJ1-1, with 9 bases that match TRBD1. This CDR3 contains 15 residues. The V gene's germline CDR1 is SNHLY and CDR2 FYNNEI. V dropped 10 bases and J dropped 11; count of bases not matched to a gene: 20. The CDR3 coding sequence is TGTGCCAACAACAGGGGACAGGGCGCCGCGAAGGGTGCTTTCTTT. Protein product: CANNRGQGAAKGAFF.

The chain uses TRBV6-5 and TRBJ1-3; unclear D gene. The CDR3 consists of 12 residues. The V end was cut by 7 bases, the J end by 2 bases, with 6 bases between. Germline loops: CDR1 MNHEY, CDR2 SVGAGI. CDR3 DNA: TGTGCCAGCAAGGCAGCTGGAAACACCATATATTTT. As protein: CASKAAGNTIYF.

The chain employs TRBV7-3 and TRBJ2-3, with D perhaps assigned TRBD1 or TRBD2 (6 bases each). CDR1 SGHTA and CDR2 FQGTGA come from the germline V gene. This CDR3 contains 15 residues. Trimming stripped 5 bases from V and 4 bases from J, with 16 bases between. DNA for the CDR3: TGTGCCAGCAGCGATGGGGGGAACAGGGCAGATACGCAGTATTTT. Translated, it gives CASSDGGNRADTQYF.

The chain links TRBV2 to TRBJ1-2; D is perhaps TRBD1 (6 bases). The CDR3 is made up of 15 amino acids. Between the trimmed V and J ends, which lost 6 bases and 0 bases, there was a span of 14 bases. Germline CDR1 is SNHLY and CDR2 is FYNNEI. CDR3 sequence: CASSRQANPNYGYTF. Written as DNA, the CDR3 is TGTGCCAGCAGCCGACAGGCGAACCCTAACTATGGCTACACCTTC.

The chain uses TRBV6-5 and TRBJ2-7; D is possibly TRBD1 (6 bases). There are 14 residues in the CDR3. The germline CDR1 and CDR2 sequences are MNHEY and SVGAGI. V was trimmed by 6 bases and J by 0 bases, leaving 12 bases between them. The CDR3 DNA follows: TGTGCCAGCAGCTTCAGGGGCAGCTCCTACGAGCAGTACTTC. It specifies CASSFRGSSYEQYF.